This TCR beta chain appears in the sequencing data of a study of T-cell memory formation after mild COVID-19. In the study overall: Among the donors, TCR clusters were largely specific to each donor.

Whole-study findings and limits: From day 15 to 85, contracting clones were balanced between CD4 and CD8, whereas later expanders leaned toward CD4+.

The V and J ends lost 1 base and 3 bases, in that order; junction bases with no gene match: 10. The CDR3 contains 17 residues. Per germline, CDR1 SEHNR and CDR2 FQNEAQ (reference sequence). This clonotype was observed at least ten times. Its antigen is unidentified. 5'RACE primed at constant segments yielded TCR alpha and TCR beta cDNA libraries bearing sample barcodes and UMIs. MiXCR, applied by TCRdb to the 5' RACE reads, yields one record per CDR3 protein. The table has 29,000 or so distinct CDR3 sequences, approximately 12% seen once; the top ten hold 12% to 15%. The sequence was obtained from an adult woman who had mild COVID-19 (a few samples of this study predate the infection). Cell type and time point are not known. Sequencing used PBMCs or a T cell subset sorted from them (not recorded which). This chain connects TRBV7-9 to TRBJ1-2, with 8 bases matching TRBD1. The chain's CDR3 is CASSLEGTGYTYYGYTF. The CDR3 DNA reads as TGTGCCAGCAGCTTAGAAGGGACAGGCTACACCTACTATGGCTACACCTTC.